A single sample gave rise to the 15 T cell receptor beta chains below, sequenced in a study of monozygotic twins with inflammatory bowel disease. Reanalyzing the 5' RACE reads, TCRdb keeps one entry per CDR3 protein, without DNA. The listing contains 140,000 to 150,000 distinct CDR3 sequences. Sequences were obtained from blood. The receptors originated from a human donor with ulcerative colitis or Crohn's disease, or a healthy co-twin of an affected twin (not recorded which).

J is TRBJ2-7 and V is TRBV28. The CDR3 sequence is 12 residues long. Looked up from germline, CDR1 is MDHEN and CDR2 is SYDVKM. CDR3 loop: CASSLVAYEQYF.

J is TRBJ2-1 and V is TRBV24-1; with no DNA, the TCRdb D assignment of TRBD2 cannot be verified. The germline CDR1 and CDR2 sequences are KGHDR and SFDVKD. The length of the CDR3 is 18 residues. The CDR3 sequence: CATSDPVPSGSSYNEQFF.

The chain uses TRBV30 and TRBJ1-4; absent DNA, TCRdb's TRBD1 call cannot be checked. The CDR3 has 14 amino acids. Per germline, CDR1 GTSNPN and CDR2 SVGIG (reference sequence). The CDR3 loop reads CAWRRQGGGEKLFF.

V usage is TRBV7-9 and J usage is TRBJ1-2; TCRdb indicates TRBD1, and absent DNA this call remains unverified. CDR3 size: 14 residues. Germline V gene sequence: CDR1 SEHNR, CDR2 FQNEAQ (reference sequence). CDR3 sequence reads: CASSLGGLGYGYTF.

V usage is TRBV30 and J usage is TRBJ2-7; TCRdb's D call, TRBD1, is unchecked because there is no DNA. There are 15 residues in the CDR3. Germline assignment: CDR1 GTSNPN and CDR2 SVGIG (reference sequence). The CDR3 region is CARKEPGQGAREQYF.

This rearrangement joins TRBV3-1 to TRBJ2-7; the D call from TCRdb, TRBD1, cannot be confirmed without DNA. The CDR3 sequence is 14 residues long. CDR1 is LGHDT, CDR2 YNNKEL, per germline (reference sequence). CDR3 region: CASSQEWDRYEQYF.

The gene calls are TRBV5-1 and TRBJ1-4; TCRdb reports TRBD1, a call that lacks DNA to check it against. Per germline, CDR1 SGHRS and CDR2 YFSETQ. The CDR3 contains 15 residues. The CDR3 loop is CASSWGTGEREKLFF.

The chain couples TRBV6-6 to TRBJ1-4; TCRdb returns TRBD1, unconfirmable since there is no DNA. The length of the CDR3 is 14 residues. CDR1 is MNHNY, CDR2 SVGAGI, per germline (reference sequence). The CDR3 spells CASSYGQSHEKLFF.

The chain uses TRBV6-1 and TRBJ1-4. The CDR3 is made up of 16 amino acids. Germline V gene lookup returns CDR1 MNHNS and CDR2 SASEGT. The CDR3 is CASSEGQATVNEKLFF.

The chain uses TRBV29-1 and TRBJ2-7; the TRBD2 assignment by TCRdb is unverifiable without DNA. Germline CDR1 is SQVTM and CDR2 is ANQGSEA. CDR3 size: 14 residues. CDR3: CSVELAESSYEQYF.

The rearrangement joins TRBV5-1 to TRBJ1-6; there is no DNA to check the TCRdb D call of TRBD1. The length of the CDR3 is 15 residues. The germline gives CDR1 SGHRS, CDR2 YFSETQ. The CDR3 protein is CASSLIQGSNSPLHF.

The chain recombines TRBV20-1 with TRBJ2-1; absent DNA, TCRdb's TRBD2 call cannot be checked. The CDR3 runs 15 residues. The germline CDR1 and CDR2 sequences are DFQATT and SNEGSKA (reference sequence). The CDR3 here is CSAGPETGLADEQFF.

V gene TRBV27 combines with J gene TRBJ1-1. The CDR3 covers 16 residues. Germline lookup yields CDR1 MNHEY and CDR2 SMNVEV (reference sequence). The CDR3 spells CASSLSKGGPYLRAFF.

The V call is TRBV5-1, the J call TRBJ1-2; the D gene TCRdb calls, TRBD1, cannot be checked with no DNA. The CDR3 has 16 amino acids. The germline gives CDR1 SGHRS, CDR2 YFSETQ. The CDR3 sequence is CASRRNGQGSNYGYTF.

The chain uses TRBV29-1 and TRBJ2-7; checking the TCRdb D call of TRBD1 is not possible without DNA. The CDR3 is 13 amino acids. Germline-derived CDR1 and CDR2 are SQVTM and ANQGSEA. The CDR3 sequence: CSVEMTGAYEQYF.